This T cell receptor (beta chain) comes out of a study of circulating and synovial CD4+ cells in juvenile arthritis (dated by TCRdb to the mid-2010s). Looking at the study overall: Within each patient, the TCRbeta CDR3 repertoires of synovial CD4 T cells, bulk blood CD4 T cells and circulating HLA-DR+ CD4 T cells were compared. Repertoire sequencing was performed with the aim of confirming enrichment of synovial clonotypes in a circulating synovial-like CD4 T cell subset. The research as a whole found: Circulating pathogenic-like lymphocytes clustered together with synovial T cells and shared a substantially larger fraction of CDR3 sequences with synovium than bulk blood did. Lower diversity was observed in synovial and circulating pathogenic-like lymphocyte repertoires than in bulk blood CD4 repertoires, and some CPL samples were found to be as oligoclonal as synovium. Because overlap with synovium rose as sequencing depth increased, the measured fractions of shared clonotypes likely underestimated the overlap of the full repertoire. CPL and bulk blood CD4 samples differed in T cell genome counts by at least an order of magnitude, so sample-size effects were addressed. No difference between circulating pathogenic-like lymphocytes and bulk blood T cells was detected by traditional Vbeta family usage analysis.

The CDR1 and CDR2 encoded by the germline V gene (reference sequence) are SEHNR and FQNEAQ. CDR3 length: 13 amino acids, cysteine to phenylalanine. Only the CDR3 portion is preserved as DNA: 39 bases, with reading frame beginning at the first base. V sheds 5 bases and J sheds 0 bases, leaving 8 bases between their ends. The sequenced samples were obtained from patients with active juvenile idiopathic arthritis. Cells were sorted right after thawing, and dead cells were excluded with Live/Dead Fixable Near-IR Stain. The method was the immunoSEQ multiplex PCR assay. TCRbeta CDR3 sequencing was performed as a commercial service by an external provider. As for the authors' bioinformatics: Productive nucleotide sequences and amino acid sequences obtained through in silico translation were used in the analyses. Diversity was quantified by Renyi entropy over a range of alpha values, with sample size equalised by taking the median of 200 repeated subsamples. The distance between each pair of repertoires was calculated as one minus the Chao-modified Jaccard index, which corrects for under-sampling, and this distance was used for clustering. Frequency-weighted overlap with synovial clonotypes was computed at 200 sample sizes with 200 draws without replacement at each size, and the value at the size of the smaller sample was reported. The table comes from immuneACCESS by way of TCRdb, which keeps in-frame sequences with V and J called. Part of the clones is missing from these tables; in studies checked, under half for an unresolved V gene and the rest for unknown reasons. V and J calls and clone size come straight from that table; D and trimming were deduced from the DNA. The sample table shows about 30,000 clones, and 93% are seen once. The ten largest account for about 3.1% of the sample.

A note on this clone: Its antigen remains undetermined. The record has no base qualities; no much larger clone is one base away.

The TCR sequence derives from a human donor with juvenile idiopathic arthritis. Sequenced sample: CD4+ T cells from blood. The chain joins TRBV7-9 to TRBJ2-7, with no reliable assignment of the D segment. The CDR3 is CASSPRSSYEQYF. The sequence in DNA is TGTGCCAGCAGCCCAAGGAGCTCCTACGAGCAGTACTTC.